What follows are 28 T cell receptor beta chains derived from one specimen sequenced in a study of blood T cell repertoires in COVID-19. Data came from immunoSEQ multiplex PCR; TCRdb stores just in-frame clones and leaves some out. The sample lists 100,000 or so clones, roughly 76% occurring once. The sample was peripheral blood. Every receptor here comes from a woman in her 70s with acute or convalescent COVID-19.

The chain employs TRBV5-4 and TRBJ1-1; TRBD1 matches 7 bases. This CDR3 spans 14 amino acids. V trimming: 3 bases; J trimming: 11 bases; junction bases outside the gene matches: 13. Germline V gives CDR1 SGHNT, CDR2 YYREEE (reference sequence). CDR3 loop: CASSSDPSGTEAFF. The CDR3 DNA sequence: TGTGCCAGCAGCTCCGATCCTTCCGGGACAGAGGCTTTCTTT.

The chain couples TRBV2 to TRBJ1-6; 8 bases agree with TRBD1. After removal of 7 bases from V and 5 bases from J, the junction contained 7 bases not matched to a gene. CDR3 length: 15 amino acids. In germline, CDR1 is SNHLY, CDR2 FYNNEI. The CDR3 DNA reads TGTGCCAGCACCAGGACAGGGCAAGATAATTCACCCCTCCACTTT. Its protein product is CASTRTGQDNSPLHF.

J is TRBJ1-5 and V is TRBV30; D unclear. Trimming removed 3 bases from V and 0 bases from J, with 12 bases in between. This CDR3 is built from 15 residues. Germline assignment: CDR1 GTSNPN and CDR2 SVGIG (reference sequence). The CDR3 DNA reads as TGTGCCTGGAGGCTAGTTGGAGTTAGCAATCAGCCCCAGCATTTT. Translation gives CAWRLVGVSNQPQHF.

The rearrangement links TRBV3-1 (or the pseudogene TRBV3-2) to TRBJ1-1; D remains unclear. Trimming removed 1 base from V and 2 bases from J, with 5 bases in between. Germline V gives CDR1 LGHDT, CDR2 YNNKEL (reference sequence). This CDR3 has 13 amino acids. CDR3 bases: TGTGCCAGCAGCCAAGGTTTAAACACTGAAGCTTTCTTT. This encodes CASSQGLNTEAFF.

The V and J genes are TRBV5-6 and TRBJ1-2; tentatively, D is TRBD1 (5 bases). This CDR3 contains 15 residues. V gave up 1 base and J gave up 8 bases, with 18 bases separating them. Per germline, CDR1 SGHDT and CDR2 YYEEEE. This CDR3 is CASSLHLTGLRGYTF. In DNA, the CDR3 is TGTGCCAGCAGCTTGCACTTAACAGGTTTACGAGGCTACACCTTC.

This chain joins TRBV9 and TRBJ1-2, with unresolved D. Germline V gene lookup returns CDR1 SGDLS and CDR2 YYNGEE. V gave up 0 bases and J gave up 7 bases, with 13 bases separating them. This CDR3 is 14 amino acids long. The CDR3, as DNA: TGTGCCAGCAGCGTAGGATCTGCCGGGAGTGGCTACACCTTC. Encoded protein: CASSVGSAGSGYTF.

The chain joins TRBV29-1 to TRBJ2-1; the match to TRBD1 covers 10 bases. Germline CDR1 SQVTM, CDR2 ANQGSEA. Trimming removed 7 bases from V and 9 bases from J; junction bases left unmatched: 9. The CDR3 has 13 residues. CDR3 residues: CSARGGQGTEQFF. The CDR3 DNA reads TGCAGCGCCCGAGGGGGACAGGGGACTGAGCAGTTCTTC.

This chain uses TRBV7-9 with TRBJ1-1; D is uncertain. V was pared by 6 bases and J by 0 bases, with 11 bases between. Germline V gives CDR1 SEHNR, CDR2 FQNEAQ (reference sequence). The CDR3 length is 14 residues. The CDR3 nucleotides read TGTGCCAGCAGACATCTGAACATGAACACTGAAGCTTTCTTT. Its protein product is CASRHLNMNTEAFF.

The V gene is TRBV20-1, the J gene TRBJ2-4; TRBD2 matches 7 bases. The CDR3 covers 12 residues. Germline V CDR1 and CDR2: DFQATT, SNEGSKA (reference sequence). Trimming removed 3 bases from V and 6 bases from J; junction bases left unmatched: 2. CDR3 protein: CSASASGNIQYF. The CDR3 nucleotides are TGCAGTGCTAGTGCTAGCGGAAACATTCAGTACTTC.

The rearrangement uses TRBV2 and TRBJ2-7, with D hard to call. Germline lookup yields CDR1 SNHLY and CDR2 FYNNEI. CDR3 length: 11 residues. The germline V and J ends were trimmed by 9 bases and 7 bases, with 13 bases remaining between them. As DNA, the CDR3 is TGTGCCAGTCATTTAGAGAAGGAGCAGTACTTC. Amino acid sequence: CASHLEKEQYF. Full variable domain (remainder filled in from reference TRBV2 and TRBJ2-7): EPEVTQTPSHQVTQMGQEVILRCVPISNHLYFYWYRQILGQKVEFLVSFYNNEISEKSEIFDDQFSVERPDGSNFTLKIRSTKLEDSAMYFCASHLEKEQYFGPGTRLTVT.

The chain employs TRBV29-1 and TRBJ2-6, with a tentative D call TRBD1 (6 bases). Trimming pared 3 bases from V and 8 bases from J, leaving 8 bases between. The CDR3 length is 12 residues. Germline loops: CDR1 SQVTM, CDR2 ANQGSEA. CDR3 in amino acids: CSVDGGSNVLTF. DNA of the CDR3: TGCAGCGTTGATGGGGGCTCCAACGTCCTGACTTTC.

The CDR3 is CASSSRTGERYEQYF. CDR3 in DNA: TGTGCCAGCAGTTCCCGTACAGGGGAGCGCTACGAGCAGTACTTC. The rearrangement joins TRBV28 to TRBJ2-7, with 7 bases aligning to TRBD1. Germline V gives CDR1 MDHEN, CDR2 SYDVKM. Germline trimming cut 4 bases from V and 3 bases from J; bases unmatched to any gene: 9. This CDR3 has 15 amino acids.

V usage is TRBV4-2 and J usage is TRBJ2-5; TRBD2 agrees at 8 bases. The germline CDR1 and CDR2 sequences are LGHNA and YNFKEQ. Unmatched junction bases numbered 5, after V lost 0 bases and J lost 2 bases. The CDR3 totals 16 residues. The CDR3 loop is CASSQDAGGSQETQYF. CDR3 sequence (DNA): TGTGCCAGCAGCCAAGATGCGGGGGGATCTCAAGAGACCCAGTACTTC.

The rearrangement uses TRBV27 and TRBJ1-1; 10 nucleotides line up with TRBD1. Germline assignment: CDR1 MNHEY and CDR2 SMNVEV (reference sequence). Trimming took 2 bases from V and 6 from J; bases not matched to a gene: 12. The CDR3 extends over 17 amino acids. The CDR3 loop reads CASSLLPGTGERSEAFF. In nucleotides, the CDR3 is TGTGCCAGCAGTTTACTCCCCGGGACAGGGGAAAGGTCTGAAGCTTTCTTT.

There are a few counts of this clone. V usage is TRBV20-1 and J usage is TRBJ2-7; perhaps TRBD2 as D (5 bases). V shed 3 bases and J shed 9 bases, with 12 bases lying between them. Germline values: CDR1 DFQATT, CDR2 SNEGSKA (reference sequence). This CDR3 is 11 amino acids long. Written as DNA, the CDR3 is TGCAGTGCTAGCCCCGGGGTGGGGCAGTACTTC. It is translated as CSASPGVGQYF.

The CDR3 DNA reads as TGTGCCAGCTCATTACAGGGGAATGAGCAGTTCTTC. Residues: CASSLQGNEQFF. The chain has TRBV18 and TRBJ2-1; 7 bases map to TRBD1. There are 12 residues in the CDR3. Unmatched junction bases numbered 2, after V lost 5 bases and J lost 7 bases. Germline CDR1 is KGHSH and CDR2 is LQKENI.

This CDR3 reads CAISEATPSYNEQFF. CDR3 bases: TGTGCCATCAGTGAAGCGACCCCGTCCTACAATGAGCAGTTCTTC. This chain links TRBV10-3 with TRBJ2-1; D unresolved. CDR3 length equals 15 residues. Deletions cut 3 bases from V and 1 base from J, with 10 bases between. Germline lookup yields CDR1 ENHRY and CDR2 SYGVKD.

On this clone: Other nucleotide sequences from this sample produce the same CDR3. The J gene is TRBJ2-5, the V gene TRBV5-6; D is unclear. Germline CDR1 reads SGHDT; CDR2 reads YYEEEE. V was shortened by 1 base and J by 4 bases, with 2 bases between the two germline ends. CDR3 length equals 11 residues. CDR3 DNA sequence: TGTGCCAGCAGCTTGCGAGAGACCCAGTACTTC. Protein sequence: CASSLRETQYF.

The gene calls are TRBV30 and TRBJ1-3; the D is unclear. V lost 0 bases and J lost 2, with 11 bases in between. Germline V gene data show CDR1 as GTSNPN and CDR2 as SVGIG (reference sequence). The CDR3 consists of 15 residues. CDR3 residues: CAWSVGQVAGNTIYF. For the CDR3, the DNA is TGTGCCTGGAGTGTGGGTCAGGTGGCTGGAAACACCATATATTTT.

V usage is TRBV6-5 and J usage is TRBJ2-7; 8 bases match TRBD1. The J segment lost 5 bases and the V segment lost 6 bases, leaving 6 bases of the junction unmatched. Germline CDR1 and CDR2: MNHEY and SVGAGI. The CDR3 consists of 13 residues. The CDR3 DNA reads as TGTGCCAGCAGCCGAAGACAGGGGAACGAGCAGTACTTC. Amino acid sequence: CASSRRQGNEQYF.

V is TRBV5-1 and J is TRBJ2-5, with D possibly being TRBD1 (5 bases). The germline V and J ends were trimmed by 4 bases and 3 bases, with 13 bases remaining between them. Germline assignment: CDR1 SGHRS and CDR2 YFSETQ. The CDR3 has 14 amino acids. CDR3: CASSLDRNKETQYF. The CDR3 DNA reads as TGCGCCAGCAGCCTAGACAGAAATAAAGAGACCCAGTACTTC.

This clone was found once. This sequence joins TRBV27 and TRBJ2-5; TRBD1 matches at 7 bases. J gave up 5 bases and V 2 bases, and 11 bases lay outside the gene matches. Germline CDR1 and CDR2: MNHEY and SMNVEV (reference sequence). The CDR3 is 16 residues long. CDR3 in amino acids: CASSLKGNRGWETQYF. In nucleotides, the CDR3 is TGTGCCAGCAGTTTAAAGGGGAACAGGGGCTGGGAGACCCAGTACTTC.

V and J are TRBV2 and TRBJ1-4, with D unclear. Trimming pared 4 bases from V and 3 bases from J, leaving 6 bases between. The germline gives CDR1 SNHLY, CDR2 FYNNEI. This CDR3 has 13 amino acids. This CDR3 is CASSGQANEKLFF. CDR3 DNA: TGTGCCAGCAGTGGGCAGGCTAATGAAAAACTGTTTTTT.

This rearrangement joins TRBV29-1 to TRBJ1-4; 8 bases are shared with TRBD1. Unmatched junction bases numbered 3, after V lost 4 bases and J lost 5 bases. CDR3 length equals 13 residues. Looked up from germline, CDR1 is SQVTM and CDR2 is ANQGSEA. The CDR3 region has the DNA TGCAGCGTTGCGACAGGGGTGAATGAAAAACTGTTTTTT. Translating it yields CSVATGVNEKLFF.

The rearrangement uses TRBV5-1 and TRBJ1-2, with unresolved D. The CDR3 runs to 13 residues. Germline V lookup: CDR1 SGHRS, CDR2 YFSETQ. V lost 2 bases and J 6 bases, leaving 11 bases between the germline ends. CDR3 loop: CASSLGGRNGYTF. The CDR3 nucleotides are TGCGCCAGCAGCTTAGGAGGGAGGAATGGCTACACCTTC.

The CDR3 DNA is TGTGCCACAAGGGGGGGGGTAGGTGAGCAGTTCTTC. This encodes CATRGGVGEQFF. The chain recombines TRBV6-5 with TRBJ2-1; D is possibly TRBD2 (7 bases). Germline CDR1 reads MNHEY; CDR2 reads SVGAGI. This CDR3 spans 12 amino acids. V was clipped by 10 bases and J by 9 bases, with 16 bases between them.

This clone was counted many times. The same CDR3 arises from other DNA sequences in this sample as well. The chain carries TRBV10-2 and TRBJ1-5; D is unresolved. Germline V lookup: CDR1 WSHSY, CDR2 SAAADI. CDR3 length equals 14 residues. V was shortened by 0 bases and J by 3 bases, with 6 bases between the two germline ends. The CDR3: CASSESGLNQPQHF. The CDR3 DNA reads TGCGCCAGCAGTGAGTCTGGACTCAATCAGCCCCAGCATTTT.

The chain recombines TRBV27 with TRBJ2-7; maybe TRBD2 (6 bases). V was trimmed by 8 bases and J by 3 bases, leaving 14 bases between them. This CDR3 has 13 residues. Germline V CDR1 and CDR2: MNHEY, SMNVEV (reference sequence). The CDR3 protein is CASAPGSFYEQYF. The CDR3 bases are TGTGCCAGCGCTCCCGGGAGTTTCTACGAGCAGTACTTC.